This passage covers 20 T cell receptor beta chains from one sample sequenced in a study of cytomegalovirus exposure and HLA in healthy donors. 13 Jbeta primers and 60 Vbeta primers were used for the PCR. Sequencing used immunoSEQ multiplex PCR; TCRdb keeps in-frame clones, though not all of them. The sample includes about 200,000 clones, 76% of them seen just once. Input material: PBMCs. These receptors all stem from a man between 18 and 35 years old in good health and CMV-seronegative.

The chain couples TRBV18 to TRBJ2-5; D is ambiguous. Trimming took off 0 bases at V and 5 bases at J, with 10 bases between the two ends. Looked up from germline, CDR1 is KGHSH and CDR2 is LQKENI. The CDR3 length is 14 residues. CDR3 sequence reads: CASSPPIPGETQYF. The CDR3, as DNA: TGTGCCAGCTCACCACCCATCCCCGGTGAGACCCAGTACTTC.

The CDR3 here is CASSLTGENEKLFF. The CDR3 region has the DNA TGTGCCAGCAGCTTGACAGGGGAGAACGAAAAACTGTTTTTT. The V call is TRBV7-9, the J call TRBJ1-4; 8 positions match TRBD1. V trimming: 3 bases; J trimming: 8 bases; junction bases outside the gene matches: 5. Germline CDR1 SEHNR, CDR2 FQNEAQ (reference sequence). The CDR3 spans 14 residues.

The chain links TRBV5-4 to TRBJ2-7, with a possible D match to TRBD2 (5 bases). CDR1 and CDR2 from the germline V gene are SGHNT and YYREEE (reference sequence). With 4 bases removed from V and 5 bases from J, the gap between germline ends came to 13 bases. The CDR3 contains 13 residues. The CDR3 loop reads CASSPPGSHEQYF. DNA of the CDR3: TGTGCCAGCAGCCCTCCGGGGAGCCACGAGCAGTACTTC.

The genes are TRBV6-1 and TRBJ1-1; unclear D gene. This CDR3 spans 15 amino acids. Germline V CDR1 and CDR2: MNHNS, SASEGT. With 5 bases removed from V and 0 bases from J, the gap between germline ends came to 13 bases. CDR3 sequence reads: CASSLYPGMNTEAFF. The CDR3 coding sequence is TGTGCCAGCAGTCTCTATCCGGGAATGAACACTGAAGCTTTCTTT.

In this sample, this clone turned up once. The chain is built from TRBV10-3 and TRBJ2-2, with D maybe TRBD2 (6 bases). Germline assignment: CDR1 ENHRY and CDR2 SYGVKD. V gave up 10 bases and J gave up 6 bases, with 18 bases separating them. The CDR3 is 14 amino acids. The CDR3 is CATRDSTRAGELFF. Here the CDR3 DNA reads TGTGCCACTCGGGACTCCACGCGAGCCGGGGAGCTGTTTTTT.

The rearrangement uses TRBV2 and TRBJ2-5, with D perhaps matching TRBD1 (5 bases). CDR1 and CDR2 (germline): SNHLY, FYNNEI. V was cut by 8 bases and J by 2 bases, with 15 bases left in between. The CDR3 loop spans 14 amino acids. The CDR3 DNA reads TGTGCCAGCCGCTCTAGTGGGGCACAAGAGACCCAGTACTTC. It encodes CASRSSGAQETQYF. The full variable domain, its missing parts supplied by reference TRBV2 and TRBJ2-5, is EPEVTQTPSHQVTQMGQEVILRCVPISNHLYFYWYRQILGQKVEFLVSFYNNEISEKSEIFDDQFSVERPDGSNFTLKIRSTKLEDSAMYFCASRSSGAQETQYFGPGTRLLVL.

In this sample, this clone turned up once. This CDR3 reads CASSPPVTNEQFF. The CDR3 bases are TGTGCCAGCAGCCCCCCCGTGACTAATGAGCAGTTCTTC. This sequence joins TRBV7-9 and TRBJ2-1; D ambiguous. Germline CDR1 reads SEHNR; CDR2 reads FQNEAQ (reference sequence). V shed 5 bases and J shed 7 bases, with 12 bases lying between them. The CDR3 loop spans 13 amino acids.

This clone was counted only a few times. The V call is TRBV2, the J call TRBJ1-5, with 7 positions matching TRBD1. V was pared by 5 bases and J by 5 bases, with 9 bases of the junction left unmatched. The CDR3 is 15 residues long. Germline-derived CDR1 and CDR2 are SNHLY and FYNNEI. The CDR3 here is CASSRGQEGYQPQHF. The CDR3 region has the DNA TGTGCCAGCAGTCGCGGACAGGAGGGGTATCAGCCCCAGCATTTT.

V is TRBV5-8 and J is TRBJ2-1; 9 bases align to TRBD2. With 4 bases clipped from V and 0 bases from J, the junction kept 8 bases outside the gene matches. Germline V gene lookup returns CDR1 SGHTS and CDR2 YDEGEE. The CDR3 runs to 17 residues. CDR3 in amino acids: CASSLRTSASSYNEQFF. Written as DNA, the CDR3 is TGTGCCAGCAGCCTGCGGACTAGCGCGAGCTCCTACAATGAGCAGTTCTTC. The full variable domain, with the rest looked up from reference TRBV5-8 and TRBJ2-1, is EAGVTQSPTHLIKTRGQQATLRCSPISGHTSVYWYQQALGLGLQFLLWYDEGEERNRGNFPPRFSGRQFPNYSSELNVNALELEDSALYLCASSLRTSASSYNEQFFGPGTRLTVL.

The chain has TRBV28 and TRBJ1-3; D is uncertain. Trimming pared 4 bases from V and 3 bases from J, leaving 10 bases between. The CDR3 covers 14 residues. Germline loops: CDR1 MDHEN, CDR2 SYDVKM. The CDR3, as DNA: TGTGCCAGCAGTTCCGCGGGGATTGGAAACACCATATATTTT. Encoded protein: CASSSAGIGNTIYF.

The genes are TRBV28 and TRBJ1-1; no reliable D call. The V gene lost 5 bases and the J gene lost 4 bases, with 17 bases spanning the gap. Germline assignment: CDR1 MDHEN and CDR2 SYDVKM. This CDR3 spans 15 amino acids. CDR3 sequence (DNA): TGTGCCAGCAGTCGTCCCCAGGCAAGGTTCACTGAAGCTTTCTTT. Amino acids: CASSRPQARFTEAFF.

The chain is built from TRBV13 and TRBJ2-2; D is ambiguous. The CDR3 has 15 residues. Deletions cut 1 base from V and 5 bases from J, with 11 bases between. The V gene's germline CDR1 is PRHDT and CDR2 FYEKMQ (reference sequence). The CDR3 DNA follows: TGTGCCAGCAGCTTAGTGCTATTCCCAACCGGGGAGCTGTTTTTT. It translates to CASSLVLFPTGELFF.

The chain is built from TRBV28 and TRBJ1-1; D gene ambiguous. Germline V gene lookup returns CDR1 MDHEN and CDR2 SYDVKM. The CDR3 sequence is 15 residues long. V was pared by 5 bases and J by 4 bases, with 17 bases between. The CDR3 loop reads CASSIRPTLGTEAFF. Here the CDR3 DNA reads TGTGCCAGCAGTATCCGCCCGACTTTGGGCACTGAAGCTTTCTTT.

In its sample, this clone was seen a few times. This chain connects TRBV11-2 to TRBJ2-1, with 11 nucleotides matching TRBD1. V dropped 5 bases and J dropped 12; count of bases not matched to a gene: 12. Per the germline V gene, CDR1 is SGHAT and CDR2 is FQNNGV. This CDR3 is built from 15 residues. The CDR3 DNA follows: TGTGCCAGCAGCCCCAAAACGGACAGGGGGCTTGGGCAGTTCTTC. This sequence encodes CASSPKTDRGLGQFF.

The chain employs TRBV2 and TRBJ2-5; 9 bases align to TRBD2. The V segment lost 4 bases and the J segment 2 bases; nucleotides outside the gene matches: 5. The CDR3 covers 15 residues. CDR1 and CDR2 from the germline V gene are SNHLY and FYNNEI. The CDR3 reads CASSVTSGRQETQYF. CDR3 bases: TGTGCCAGCAGTGTTACTAGCGGGCGTCAAGAGACCCAGTACTTC.

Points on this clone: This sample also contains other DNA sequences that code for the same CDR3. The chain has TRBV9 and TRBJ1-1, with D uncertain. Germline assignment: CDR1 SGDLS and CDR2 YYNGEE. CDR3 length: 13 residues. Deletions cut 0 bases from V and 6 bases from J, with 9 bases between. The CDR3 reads CASSVGGGPEAFF. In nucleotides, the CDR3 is TGTGCCAGCAGCGTAGGAGGAGGCCCTGAAGCTTTCTTT.

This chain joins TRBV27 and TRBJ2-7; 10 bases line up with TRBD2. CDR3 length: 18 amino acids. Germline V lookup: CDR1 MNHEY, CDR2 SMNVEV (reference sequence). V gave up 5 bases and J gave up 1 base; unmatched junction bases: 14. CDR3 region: CASSLLGGVAGGSYEQYF. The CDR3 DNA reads TGTGCCAGCAGTCTACTCGGGGGCGTAGCGGGGGGATCCTACGAGCAGTACTTC.

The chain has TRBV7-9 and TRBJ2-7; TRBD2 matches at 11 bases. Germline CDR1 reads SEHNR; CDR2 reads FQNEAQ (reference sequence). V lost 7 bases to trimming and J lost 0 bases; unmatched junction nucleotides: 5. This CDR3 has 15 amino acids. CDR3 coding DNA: TGTGCCAGCACCGGGACTAGCGGACCCTCCTACGAGCAGTACTTC. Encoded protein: CASTGTSGPSYEQYF.

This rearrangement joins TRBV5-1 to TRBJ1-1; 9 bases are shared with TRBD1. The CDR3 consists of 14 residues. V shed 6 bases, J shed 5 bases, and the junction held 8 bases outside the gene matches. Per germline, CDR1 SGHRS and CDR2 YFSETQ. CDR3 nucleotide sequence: TGCGCCAGCAAGTCGACAGGGGGGATGACTGAAGCTTTCTTT. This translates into CASKSTGGMTEAFF. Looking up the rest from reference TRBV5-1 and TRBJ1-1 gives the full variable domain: KAGVTQTPRYLIKTRGQQVTLSCSPISGHRSVSWYQQTPGQGLQFLFEYFSETQRNKGNFPGRFSGRQFSNSRSEMNVSTLELGDSALYLCASKSTGGMTEAFFGQGTRLTVV.

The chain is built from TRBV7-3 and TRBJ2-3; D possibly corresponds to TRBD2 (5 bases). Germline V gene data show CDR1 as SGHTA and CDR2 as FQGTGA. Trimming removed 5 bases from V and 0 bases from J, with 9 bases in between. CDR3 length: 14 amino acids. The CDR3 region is CASSVGGSTDTQYF. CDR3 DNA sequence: TGTGCCAGCAGCGTTGGCGGGAGCACAGATACGCAGTATTTT.